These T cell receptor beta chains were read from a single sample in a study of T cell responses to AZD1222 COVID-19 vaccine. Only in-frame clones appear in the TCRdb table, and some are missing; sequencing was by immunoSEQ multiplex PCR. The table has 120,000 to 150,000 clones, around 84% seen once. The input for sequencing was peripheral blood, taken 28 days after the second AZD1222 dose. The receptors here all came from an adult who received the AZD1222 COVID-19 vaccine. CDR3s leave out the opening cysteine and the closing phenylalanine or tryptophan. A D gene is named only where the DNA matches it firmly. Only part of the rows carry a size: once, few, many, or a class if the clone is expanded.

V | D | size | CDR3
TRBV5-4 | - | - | ASSLVSDGRYEQY
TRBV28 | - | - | ASSLTGGGDQPQH
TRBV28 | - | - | ASSPLVLGGRKTQY
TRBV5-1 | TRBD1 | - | ASSSGTGNTEAF
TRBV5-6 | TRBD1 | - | ASSFRDRPGYT
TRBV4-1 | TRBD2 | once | ASSQDWRGGYNEQF
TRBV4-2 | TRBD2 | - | ASSITSGGTSTDTQY
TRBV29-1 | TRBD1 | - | SVGPTGADYEQF
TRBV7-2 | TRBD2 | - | AGAGGPQETQY
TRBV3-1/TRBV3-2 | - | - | ASSQATYSGNTIY
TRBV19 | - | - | ASSMAGNYGYT
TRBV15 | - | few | ATSREAGTARGNTIY
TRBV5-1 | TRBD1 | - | ASSPGTGTYNEQF
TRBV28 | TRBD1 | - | ASSPGTVNEKLF
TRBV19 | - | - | ASRTVGETGELF
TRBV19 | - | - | ASSMVGYNSPLH
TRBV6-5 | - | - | ASRLLHVNTEAF
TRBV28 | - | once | ASSPPPSGSSTDTQY
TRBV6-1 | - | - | ASSEFRVSEAF
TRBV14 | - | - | ASSQLDSYNTGELF